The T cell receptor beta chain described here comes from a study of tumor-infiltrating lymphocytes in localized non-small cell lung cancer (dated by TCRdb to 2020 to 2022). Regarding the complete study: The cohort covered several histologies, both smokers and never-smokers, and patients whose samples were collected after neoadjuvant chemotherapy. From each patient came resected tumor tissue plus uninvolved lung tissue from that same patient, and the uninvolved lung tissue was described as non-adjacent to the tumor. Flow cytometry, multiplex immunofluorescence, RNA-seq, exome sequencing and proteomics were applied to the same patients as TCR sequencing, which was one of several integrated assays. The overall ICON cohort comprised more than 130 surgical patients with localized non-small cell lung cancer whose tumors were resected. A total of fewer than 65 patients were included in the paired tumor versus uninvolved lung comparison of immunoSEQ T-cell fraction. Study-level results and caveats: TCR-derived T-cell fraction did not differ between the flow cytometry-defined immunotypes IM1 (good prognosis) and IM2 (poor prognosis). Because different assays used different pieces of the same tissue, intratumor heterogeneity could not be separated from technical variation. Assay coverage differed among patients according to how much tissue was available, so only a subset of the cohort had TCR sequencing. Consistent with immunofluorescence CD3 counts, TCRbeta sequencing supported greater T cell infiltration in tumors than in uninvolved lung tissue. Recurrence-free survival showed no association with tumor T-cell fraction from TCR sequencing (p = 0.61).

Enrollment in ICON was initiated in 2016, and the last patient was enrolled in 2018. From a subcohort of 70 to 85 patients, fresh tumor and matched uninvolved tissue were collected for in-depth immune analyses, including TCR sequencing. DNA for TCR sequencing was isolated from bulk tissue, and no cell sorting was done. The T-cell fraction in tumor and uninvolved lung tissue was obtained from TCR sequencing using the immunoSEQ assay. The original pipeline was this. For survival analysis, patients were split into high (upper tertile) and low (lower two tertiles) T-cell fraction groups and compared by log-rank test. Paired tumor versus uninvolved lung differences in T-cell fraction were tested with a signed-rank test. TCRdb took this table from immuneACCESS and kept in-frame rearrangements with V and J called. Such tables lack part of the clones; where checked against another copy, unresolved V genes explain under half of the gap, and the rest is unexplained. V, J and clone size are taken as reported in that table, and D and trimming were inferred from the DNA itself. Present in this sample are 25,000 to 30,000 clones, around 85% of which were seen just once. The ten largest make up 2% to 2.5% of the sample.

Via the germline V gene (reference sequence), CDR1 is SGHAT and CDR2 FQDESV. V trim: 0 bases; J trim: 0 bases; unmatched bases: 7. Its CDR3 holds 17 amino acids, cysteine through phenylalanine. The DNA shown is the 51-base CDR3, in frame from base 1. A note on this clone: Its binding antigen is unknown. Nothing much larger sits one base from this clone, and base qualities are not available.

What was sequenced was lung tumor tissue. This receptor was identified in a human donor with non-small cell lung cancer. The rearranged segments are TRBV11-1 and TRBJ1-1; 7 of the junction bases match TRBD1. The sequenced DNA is TGTGCCAGCAGCTTAGCGGCCGGGACAGTAATGAACACTGAAGCTTTCTTT. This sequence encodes CASSLAAGTVMNTEAFF.